This T cell receptor (beta chain) was recovered during a study of early T cells in non-severe SARS-CoV-2 infection. The wider study: Sequencing targeted bulk RNA from unsorted whole blood, leaving chains unpaired.

This clonotype came up a few times. The ends lost 3 bases at V and 0 bases at J; junction bases unmatched: 5. The germline CDR1 and CDR2 sequences are SGHKS and YYEKEE (reference sequence). This CDR3 has 16 amino acids. Unique molecular identifiers were added to individual cDNA molecules. TCRdb fed the 5' RACE reads into MiXCR, producing one record per CDR3 protein. Of over 55,000 distinct CDR3 sequences in the sample, less than 10% were seen once. Material for sequencing was whole blood. The chain carries TRBV5-5 and TRBJ2-1; 8 bases agree with TRBD2. The receptor's source is an adult who was a healthcare worker with PCR-confirmed SARS-CoV-2 infection or an uninfected control (not recorded which). CDR3 sequence (DNA): TGTGCCAGCAGCTCGGGGGGGAAAAACTCCTACAATGAGCAGTTCTTC. Its translation: CASSSGGKNSYNEQFF.